This T cell receptor beta chain was sequenced during a study of response to subunit inactivated influenza vaccine. Whole-study results and caveats: The authors offered the suggestion that each seasonal influenza vaccination recruits few new T cells.

This clonotype occurred many times. Antigen: not known. MiXCR, run by TCRdb on the RT-PCR reads, gives a single entry per CDR3 protein. This table holds hundreds of thousands of distinct CDR3 sequences, under 9% found once. From germline, CDR1 is SQVTM and CDR2 ANQGSEA. V lost 6 bases to trimming and J lost 3 bases; unmatched junction nucleotides: 7. This CDR3 spans 13 amino acids. This chain uses TRBV29-1 with TRBJ2-5; 7 nucleotides line up with TRBD1. The source material was PBMCs from blood, sampled less than 30 months after vaccination. This TCR came from a man in his fifties or sixties who received an inactivated influenza vaccine. CDR3 coding DNA: TGCAGCGTGAACAGGGGAATCGAAGAGACCCAGTACTTC. Translating it yields CSVNRGIEETQYF.